This T cell receptor (beta chain) is drawn from a study of T cells in Graves' hyperthyroidism and ophthalmopathy. Whole-study findings and limits: Ophthalmopathy got predicted by the model a median approximately 6 months before its onset.

Hyperthyroidism of Graves' type that showed no ophthalmopathy progression within 18 months was stable. The PBMCs had their origin in about 9.7 ml of fresh peripheral blood. As regards this clonotype: Its target is not known.

Amplification targeted TCR beta CDR3 regions from RNA transcripts. First-round RT-PCR targeting the TCR CDR3 was performed with the HTBI primer set. MiXCR, run by TCRdb on the multiplex PCR reads, gives a single entry per CDR3 protein. This table holds about 700,000 distinct CDR3 sequences, about 15% found once. Germline-derived CDR1 and CDR2 are SGHRS and YFSETQ. V lost 6 bases to trimming and J lost 2 bases; unmatched junction nucleotides: 11. This CDR3 region has 17 residues. Sequenced: blood. The chain links TRBV5-1 to TRBJ2-7, with 13 bases lining up with TRBD2. The sequence was obtained from a young woman with Graves' hyperthyroidism. The CDR3 DNA reads as TGCGCCAGCAACCTCGGGACTAGCGGGATGAGGACCTACGAGCAGTACTTC. It is translated as CASNLGTSGMRTYEQYF.